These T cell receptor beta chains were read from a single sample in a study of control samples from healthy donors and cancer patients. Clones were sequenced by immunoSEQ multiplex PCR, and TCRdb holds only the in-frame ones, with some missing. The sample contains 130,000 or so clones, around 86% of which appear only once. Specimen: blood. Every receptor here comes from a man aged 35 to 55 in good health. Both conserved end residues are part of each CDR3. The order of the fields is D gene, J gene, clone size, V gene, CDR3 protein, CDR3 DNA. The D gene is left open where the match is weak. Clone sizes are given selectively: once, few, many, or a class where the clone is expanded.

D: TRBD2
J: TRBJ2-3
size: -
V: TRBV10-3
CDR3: CAISLGGAGIPDTQYF
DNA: TGTGCCATCAGTTTGGGAGGGGCGGGGATACCAGATACGCAGTATTTT

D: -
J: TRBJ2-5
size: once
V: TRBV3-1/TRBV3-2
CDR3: CASSLGDFQETQYF
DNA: TGTGCCAGCAGCCTAGGGGACTTCCAAGAGACCCAGTACTTC

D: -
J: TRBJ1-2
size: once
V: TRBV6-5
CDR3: CASSYSGGLGYTF
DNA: TGTGCCAGCAGTTACTCTGGGGGCTTAGGCTACACCTTC

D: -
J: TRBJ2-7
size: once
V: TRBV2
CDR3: CASTFLTGHTYEQYF
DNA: TGTGCCAGCACCTTCCTGACAGGCCACACCTACGAGCAGTACTTC

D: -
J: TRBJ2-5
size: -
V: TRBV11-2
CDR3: CASSQLGETQYF
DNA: TGTGCCAGCAGCCAGCTCGGGGAGACCCAGTACTTC

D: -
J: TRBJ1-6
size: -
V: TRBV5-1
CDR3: CASSMGPNSPLHF
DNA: TGCGCCAGCAGCATGGGACCAAATTCACCCCTCCACTTT

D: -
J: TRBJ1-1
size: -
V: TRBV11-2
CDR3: CASSLGSGFVVAFF
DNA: TGTGCCAGCAGCTTAGGTTCAGGGTTTGTTGTAGCTTTCTTT

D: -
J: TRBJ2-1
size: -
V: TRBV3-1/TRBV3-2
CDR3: CASSQETSGWGNEQFF
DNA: TGTGCCAGCAGCCAAGAAACCAGCGGGTGGGGCAATGAGCAGTTCTTC

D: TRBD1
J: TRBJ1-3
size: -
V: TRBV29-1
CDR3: CSVPDRAGNTIYF
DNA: TGCAGCGTCCCTGACAGGGCTGGAAACACCATATATTTT

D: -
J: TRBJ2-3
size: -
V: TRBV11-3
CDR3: CASSSTRMRSTDTQYF
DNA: TGTGCCAGCAGCTCCACGCGGATGCGAAGCACAGATACGCAGTATTTT

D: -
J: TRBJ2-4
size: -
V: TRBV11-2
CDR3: CASSLFDRTQEMDF
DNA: TGTGCCAGCAGCTTATTCGACAGGACCCAAGAAATGGACTTC

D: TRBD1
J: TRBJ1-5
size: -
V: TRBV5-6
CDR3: CASTNRGGNQPQHF
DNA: TGTGCCAGCACGAACAGGGGAGGCAATCAGCCCCAGCATTTT

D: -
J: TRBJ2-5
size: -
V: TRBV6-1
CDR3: CASSEAIRRAQETQYF
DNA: TGTGCCAGCAGTGAAGCTATTCGCAGGGCCCAAGAGACCCAGTACTTC

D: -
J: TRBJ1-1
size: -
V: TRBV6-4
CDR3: CASSGEGGHTEAFF
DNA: TGTGCCAGCAGTGGGGAGGGCGGACACACTGAAGCTTTCTTT

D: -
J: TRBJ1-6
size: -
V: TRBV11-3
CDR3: CASSLDAVSPLHF
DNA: TGTGCCAGCAGCTTAGATGCGGTGTCACCCCTCCACTTT

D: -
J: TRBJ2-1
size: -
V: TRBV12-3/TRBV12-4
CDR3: CASSRSYNEQFF
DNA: TGTGCCAGCAGCCGCTCCTACAATGAGCAGTTCTTC

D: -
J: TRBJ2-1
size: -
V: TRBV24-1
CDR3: CATSEYRSSYNEQFF
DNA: TGTGCCACCAGTGAATACAGGAGCTCCTACAATGAGCAGTTCTTC

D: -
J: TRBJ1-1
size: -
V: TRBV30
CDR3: CAWGTGVGVEAFF
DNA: TGTGCCTGGGGGACGGGGGTTGGGGTTGAAGCTTTCTTT

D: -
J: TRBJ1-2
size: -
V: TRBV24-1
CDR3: CATSSGASYGYTF
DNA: TGTGCCACCAGTTCCGGGGCGTCCTATGGCTACACCTTC

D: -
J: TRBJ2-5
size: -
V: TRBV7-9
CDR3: CASSFGQEGETQYF
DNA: TGTGCCAGCAGCTTCGGACAGGAGGGAGAGACCCAGTACTTC

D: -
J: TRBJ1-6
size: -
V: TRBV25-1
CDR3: CASSEGPGRHSPLHF
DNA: TGTGCCAGCAGTGAGGGCCCAGGGCGGCATTCACCCCTCCACTTT

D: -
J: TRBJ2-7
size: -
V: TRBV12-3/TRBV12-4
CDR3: CASSLGQSYEQYF
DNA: TGTGCCAGCAGTTTAGGCCAGTCCTACGAGCAGTACTTC

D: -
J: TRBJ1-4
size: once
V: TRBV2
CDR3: CASSQSDRIPNEKLFF
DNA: TGTGCCAGCAGTCAATCAGACAGGATCCCTAATGAAAAACTGTTTTTT

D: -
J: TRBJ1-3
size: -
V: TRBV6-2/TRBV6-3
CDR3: CASSSGHISGNTIYF
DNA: TGTGCCAGCAGTTCCGGACATATCTCTGGAAACACCATATATTTT

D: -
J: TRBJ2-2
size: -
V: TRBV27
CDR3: CASRADSRGTGELFF
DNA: TGTGCCAGCAGAGCCGACAGCAGGGGCACCGGGGAGCTGTTTTTT

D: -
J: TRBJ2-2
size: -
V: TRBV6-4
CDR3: CASSRQGTGELFF
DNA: TGTGCCAGCAGTCGGCAGGGCACCGGGGAGCTGTTTTTT

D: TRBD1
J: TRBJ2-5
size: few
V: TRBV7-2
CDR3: CASSVTGTGAETQYF
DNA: TGTGCCAGCAGCGTAACCGGGACAGGCGCCGAGACCCAGTACTTC

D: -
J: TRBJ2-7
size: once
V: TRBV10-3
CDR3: CAMSQGGFYEQYF
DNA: TGTGCCATGTCCCAGGGGGGCTTTTACGAGCAGTACTTC

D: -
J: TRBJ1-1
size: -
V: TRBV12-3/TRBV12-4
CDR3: CASSGQLNTEAFF
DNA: TGTGCCAGCAGTGGACAGTTGAACACTGAAGCTTTCTTT

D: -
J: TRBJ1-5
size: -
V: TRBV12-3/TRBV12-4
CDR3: CASSFLGNQPQHF
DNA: TGTGCCAGCAGTTTTTTAGGCAATCAGCCCCAGCATTTT

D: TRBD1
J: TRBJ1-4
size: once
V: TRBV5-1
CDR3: CASKREQGVNEKLFF
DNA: TGCGCCAGCAAACGTGAACAGGGGGTTAATGAAAAACTGTTTTTT

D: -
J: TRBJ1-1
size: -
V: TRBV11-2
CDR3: CASSLTNTEAFF
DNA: TGTGCCAGCAGCTTAACGAACACTGAAGCTTTCTTT

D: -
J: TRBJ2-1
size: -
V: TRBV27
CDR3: CASTRGQGNPSPQFF
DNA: TGTGCCAGCACCCGCGGCCAGGGAAACCCTAGCCCTCAGTTCTTC

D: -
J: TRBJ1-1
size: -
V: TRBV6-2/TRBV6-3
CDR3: CASSYWVDTEAFF
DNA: TGTGCCAGCAGTTACTGGGTGGACACTGAAGCTTTCTTT

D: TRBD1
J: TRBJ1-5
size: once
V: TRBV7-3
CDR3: CASSRQGNQPQHF
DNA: TGTGCCAGCAGCCGACAGGGGAATCAGCCCCAGCATTTT

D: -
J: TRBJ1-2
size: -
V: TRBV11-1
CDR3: CASSLDAGVYGYTF
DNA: TGTGCCAGCAGCTTAGATGCGGGTGTCTATGGCTACACCTTC

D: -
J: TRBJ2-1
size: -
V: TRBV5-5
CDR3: CASSFEGTGTNEQFF
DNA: TGTGCCAGCAGCTTCGAGGGTACAGGGACCAATGAGCAGTTCTTC

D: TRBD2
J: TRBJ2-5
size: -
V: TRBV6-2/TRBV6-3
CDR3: CASSRTSEGETQYF
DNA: TGTGCCAGCAGTCGGACTAGCGAAGGCGAGACCCAGTACTTC

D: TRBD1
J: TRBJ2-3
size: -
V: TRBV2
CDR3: CASSLDRDGPDTQYF
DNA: TGTGCCAGCAGCCTCGACAGGGATGGGCCAGATACGCAGTATTTT

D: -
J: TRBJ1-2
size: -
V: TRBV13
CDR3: CASSLGRSAYGYTF
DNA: TGTGCCAGCAGCTTAGGCCGGTCGGCCTATGGCTACACCTTC

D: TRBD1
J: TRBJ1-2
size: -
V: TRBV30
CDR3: CAWSSKRDRGRRFYGYTF
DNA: TGTGCCTGGAGTTCAAAGCGGGACAGGGGGCGACGCTTCTATGGCTACACCTTC

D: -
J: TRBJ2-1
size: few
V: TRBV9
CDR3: CASSPWTAYNEQFF
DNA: TGTGCCAGCAGCCCCTGGACAGCCTACAATGAGCAGTTCTTC

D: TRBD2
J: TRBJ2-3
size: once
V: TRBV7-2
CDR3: CASSPRWLAGVTSTDTQYF
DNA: TGTGCCAGCAGCCCAAGGTGGCTAGCGGGGGTTACTAGCACAGATACGCAGTATTTT

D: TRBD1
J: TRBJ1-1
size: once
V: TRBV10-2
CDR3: CASRKTGTGDWNTEAFF
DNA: TGCGCCAGCAGAAAGACCGGGACAGGGGACTGGAACACTGAAGCTTTCTTT

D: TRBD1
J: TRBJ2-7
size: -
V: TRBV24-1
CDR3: CATSDPQGQGSYEQYF
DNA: TGTGCCACCAGTGATCCCCAGGGACAGGGTTCCTACGAGCAGTACTTC

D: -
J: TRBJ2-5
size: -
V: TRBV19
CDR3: CASSPTRGEWETQYF
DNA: TGTGCCAGTAGTCCAACCCGGGGTGAATGGGAGACCCAGTACTTC

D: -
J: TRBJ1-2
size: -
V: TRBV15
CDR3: CATSVDLGNIYGYTF
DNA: TGTGCCACCAGCGTGGATCTAGGGAACATCTATGGCTACACCTTC

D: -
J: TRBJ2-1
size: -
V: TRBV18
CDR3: CASSGLSYNEQFF
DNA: TGTGCCAGCTCGGGGCTCTCCTACAATGAGCAGTTCTTC

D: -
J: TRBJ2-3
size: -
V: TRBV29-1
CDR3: CSVVWAGRADTQYF
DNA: TGCAGCGTTGTTTGGGCAGGACGTGCAGATACGCAGTATTTT

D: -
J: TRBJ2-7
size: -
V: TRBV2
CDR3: CASSAQGRGPYEQYF
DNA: TGTGCCAGCAGTGCCCAGGGGCGGGGGCCCTACGAGCAGTACTTC

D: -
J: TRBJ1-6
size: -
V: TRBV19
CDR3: CASSIEHTGNNSPLHF
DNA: TGTGCCAGTAGTATTGAGCATACAGGGAATAATTCACCCCTCCACTTT

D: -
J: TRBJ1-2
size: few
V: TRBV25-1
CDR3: CASSARRGYGYTF
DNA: TGTGCCAGCAGTGCCAGACGGGGCTATGGCTACACCTTC

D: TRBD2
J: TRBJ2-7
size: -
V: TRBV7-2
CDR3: CASSEGGTIIGFDEQYF
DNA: TGTGCCAGCAGCGAAGGAGGGACTATAATAGGTTTCGACGAGCAGTACTTC

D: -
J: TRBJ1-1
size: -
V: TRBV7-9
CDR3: CASSKSNTGWSAEAFF
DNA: TGTGCCAGCAGTAAATCAAACACAGGGTGGAGTGCTGAAGCTTTCTTT

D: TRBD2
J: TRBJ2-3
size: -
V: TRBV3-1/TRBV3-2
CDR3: CASSQGLAGRGDTQYF
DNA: TGTGCCAGCAGCCAAGGACTAGCGGGGAGGGGAGATACGCAGTATTTT

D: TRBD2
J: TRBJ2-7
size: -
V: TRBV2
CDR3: CASIDGGASHEQYF
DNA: TGTGCCAGCATAGACGGGGGGGCTAGCCACGAGCAGTACTTC

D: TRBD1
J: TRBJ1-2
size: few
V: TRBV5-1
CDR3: CATRQGDNYGYTF
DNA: TGCGCCACCCGACAGGGGGATAACTATGGCTACACCTTC

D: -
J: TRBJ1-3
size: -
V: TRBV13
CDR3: CASSYRTQSSGNTIYF
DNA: TGTGCCAGCAGCTACAGAACCCAGAGCTCTGGAAACACCATATATTTT

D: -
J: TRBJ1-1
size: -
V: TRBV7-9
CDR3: CASSETQGTEAFF
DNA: TGTGCCAGCAGCGAAACACAGGGCACTGAAGCTTTCTTT

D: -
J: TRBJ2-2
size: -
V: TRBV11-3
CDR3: CASSLRGGPGELFF
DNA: TGTGCCAGCAGCTTACGGGGAGGCCCCGGGGAGCTGTTTTTT